One sample yielded the 15 T cell receptor beta chains listed below, sequenced in a study of T cells in Graves' hyperthyroidism and ophthalmopathy. There were TCR beta CDR3 regions amplified from RNA transcripts. Carried out on the TCR CDR3, a first-round RT-PCR used the HTBI primer set. TCRdb re-analysed the multiplex PCR reads in MiXCR, keeping a single row per CDR3 protein. The sample includes approximately 330,000 distinct CDR3 sequences, 21% of them seen just once. Material: blood. These TCRs come from a woman aged 45-59 years with Graves' hyperthyroidism.

The rearrangement joins TRBV7-8 to TRBJ1-5; D uncertain. The germline gives CDR1 SGHVS, CDR2 FQNEAQ. The CDR3 consists of 14 residues. Between the trimmed V and J ends, which lost 1 base and 2 bases, there was a span of 6 bases. CDR3 nucleotide sequence: TGTGCCAGCAGCTTAGAGGTGGGCAATCAGCCCCAGCATTTT. Translating gives CASSLEVGNQPQHF.

At least ten counts were recorded for this clonotype. V is TRBV20-1 and J is TRBJ1-5; D is unresolved. Trimming left V 1 base short and J 3 bases short, with 7 bases between. The germline V gene encodes CDR1 DFQATT and CDR2 SNEGSKA (reference sequence). The CDR3 has 13 amino acids. The CDR3 bases are TGCAGTGCTAGAGGAGACACCAATCAGCCCCAGCATTTT. Residues: CSARGDTNQPQHF.

This clonotype was counted at least ten times. The chain combines TRBV11-2 with TRBJ1-1, with D perhaps matching TRBD1 (6 bases). CDR3 length: 13 residues. V was cut by 5 bases and J by 0 bases, with 7 bases left in between. Germline V gene sequence: CDR1 SGHAT, CDR2 FQNNGV. The CDR3 sequence: CASSGQMNTEAFF. The CDR3 coding sequence is TGTGCCAGCAGCGGACAGATGAACACTGAAGCTTTCTTT.

In this sample, this clonotype turned up many times. The chain has TRBV10-3 and TRBJ2-7; the D is unclear. With 3 bases removed from V and 1 base from J, the gap between germline ends came to 7 bases. The V gene's germline CDR1 is ENHRY and CDR2 SYGVKD. CDR3 length: 13 amino acids. The CDR3 DNA reads TGTGCCATCAGTGACGGCAATTCCTACGAGCAGTACTTC. Its translation is CAISDGNSYEQYF.

The genes are TRBV28 and TRBJ1-1, with D maybe TRBD1 (5 bases). This CDR3 has 14 residues. The germline gives CDR1 MDHEN, CDR2 SYDVKM. Trimming stripped 7 bases from V and 1 base from J, with 13 bases between. The CDR3 DNA follows: TGTGCCAGCATCTCATCAGGGACGAACACTGAAGCTTTCTTT. Translating it yields CASISSGTNTEAFF.

This clonotype was seen a handful of times. CDR3 DNA: TGTGCCAGCAGTTTATTGGCAGCCATGAACACTGAAGCTTTCTTT. As protein: CASSLLAAMNTEAFF. The gene calls are TRBV12-3 or TRBV12-4 and TRBJ1-1; no reliable D call. V was shortened by 2 bases and J by 0 bases, with 10 bases between the two germline ends. The CDR3 loop spans 15 amino acids.

The rearrangement joins TRBV10-3 to TRBJ1-6, with D hard to call. Looked up from germline, CDR1 is ENHRY and CDR2 is SYGVKD. Trimming stripped 4 bases from V and 6 bases from J, with 13 bases between. CDR3 length equals 15 residues. CDR3 sequence (DNA): TGTGCCATCAGTGTTCGTCGGGATCCTAATTCACCCCTCCACTTT. This sequence encodes CAISVRRDPNSPLHF.

Many counts were recorded for this clonotype. The J gene is TRBJ2-3, the V gene TRBV7-9; a possible D gene is TRBD1 (5 bases). V gave up 2 bases and J gave up 2 bases, with 11 bases separating them. CDR1 is SEHNR and CDR2 is FQNEAQ in the germline V gene (reference sequence). The length of the CDR3 is 15 residues. CDR3 residues: CASSLNTGPTDTQYF. For the CDR3, the DNA is TGTGCCAGCAGCTTAAACACAGGCCCCACAGATACGCAGTATTTT.

Only a few counts were recorded for this clonotype. The rearrangement uses TRBV5-1 and TRBJ1-2; 7 nucleotides agree with TRBD1. The CDR3 totals 13 residues. V was clipped by 4 bases and J by 6 bases; unmatched bases: 6. CDR1 is SGHRS and CDR2 is YFSETQ in the germline V gene. Here the CDR3 DNA reads TGCGCCAGCAGCAGACAGGGTCCTGATGGCTACACCTTC. Protein: CASSRQGPDGYTF.

The chain has TRBV5-1 and TRBJ2-1, with D perhaps matching TRBD2 (5 bases). Trimming shortened V by 4 bases and J by 10 bases, and 21 bases separated the two germline ends. CDR3 length equals 15 residues. Per the germline V gene, CDR1 is SGHRS and CDR2 is YFSETQ. This CDR3 is CASSPLAWDNAEQFF. The CDR3 DNA reads as TGCGCCAGCAGCCCCCTAGCTTGGGATAATGCGGAGCAGTTCTTC.

This clonotype was recorded many times. The rearrangement uses TRBV5-4 and TRBJ2-7, with D tentatively TRBD1 (6 bases). Trimming left V 4 bases short and J 4 bases short, with 15 bases between. The CDR3 has 14 amino acids. CDR1 and CDR2 from the germline V gene are SGHNT and YYREEE (reference sequence). CDR3 DNA sequence: TGTGCCAGCAGCCTGCCGGGACAAATATACGAGCAGTACTTC. Its protein product is CASSLPGQIYEQYF.

The table lists this clonotype with many counts. This rearrangement joins TRBV3-1 to TRBJ2-1, with TRBD2 as a possible D gene (6 bases). This CDR3 has 16 residues. Germline CDR1 reads LGHDT; CDR2 reads YNNKEL (reference sequence). The germline V and J ends were trimmed by 0 bases and 0 bases, with 9 bases remaining between them. The CDR3 is CASSQERGSSYNEQFF. The CDR3 nucleotides read TGTGCCAGCAGCCAAGAGCGGGGTAGCTCCTACAATGAGCAGTTCTTC.

V gene TRBV6-5 combines with J gene TRBJ2-1, with TRBD2 identical over 14 bases. The trim removed 0 bases at V and 3 bases at J, leaving 4 bases unmatched. The germline gives CDR1 MNHEY, CDR2 SVGAGI. The CDR3 contains 18 residues. CDR3 sequence: CASSYSGTSGGLYNEQFF. Here the CDR3 DNA reads TGTGCCAGCAGTTACTCTGGGACTAGCGGGGGTCTCTACAATGAGCAGTTCTTC.

This clonotype was observed at least ten times. Sequence at one end of the junction differs from germline and may be a read error. This sequence joins TRBV6-2 or TRBV6-3 and TRBJ1-6; D is unclear. The CDR3 loop spans 14 amino acids. Per germline, CDR1 MNHEY and CDR2 SVGEGT. The CDR3 region has the DNA TGTGCCAGCACTTACGGAGGAGGTAATTCACCCCTCCACTTT. It translates to CASTYGGGNSPLHF.

The table lists this clonotype with a few counts. A read error may explain this, as a much larger clone is one base away. This rearrangement joins TRBV18 to TRBJ2-1, with a possible D match to TRBD2 (5 bases). Trimming removed 1 base at V and 11 bases at J, with 15 bases between. CDR1 is KGHSH, CDR2 LQKENI, per germline. The CDR3 contains 14 residues. CDR3 in amino acids: CASSPQSFGDKQFF. In DNA, the CDR3 is TGTGCCAGCTCACCACAATCCTTCGGGGATAAGCAGTTCTTC.